The rows below give T cell receptor beta chains drawn from one sample of a study of blood T cell repertoires in COVID-19. Produced via immunoSEQ multiplex PCR; TCRdb's table is partial and in-frame only. The repertoire consists of 320,000 or so clones, with 88% occurring once and the leading ten covering about 5%. Sample: PBMCs or T cells enriched from blood (not recorded which). These receptors were collected from a man aged 30 to 45 who had recovered from COVID-19. Each CDR3 is given with its conserved first and last residue. The order of the fields is J gene, V gene, D gene, clone size, CDR3 protein, CDR3 DNA. D genes are given only for firm matches. Clone size is given for some rows only: seen once, a few or many times, or a class if the clone is expanded.

J: TRBJ2-3; V: TRBV21-1; D: NA; size: NA; CDR3: CASNQAGTGNTDTQYF; DNA: TGTGCCAGCAATCAAGCCGGGACAGGGAACACAGATACGCAGTATTTT
J: TRBJ1-5; V: TRBV6-5; D: NA; size: NA; CDR3: CASSYAGGLNQPQHF; DNA: TGTGCCAGCAGTTACGCGGGGGGCCTCAATCAGCCCCAGCATTTT
J: TRBJ2-5; V: TRBV5-1; D: NA; size: NA; CDR3: CASSLAPGVGETQYF; DNA: TGCGCCAGCAGCTTGGCTCCCGGGGTAGGGGAGACCCAGTACTTC
J: TRBJ1-4; V: TRBV25-1; D: NA; size: NA; CDR3: CASSELETATNEKLFF; DNA: TGTGCCAGCAGTGAATTAGAGACAGCAACTAATGAAAAACTGTTTTTT
J: TRBJ1-2; V: TRBV30; D: NA; size: NA; CDR3: CAYPQGNYGYTF; DNA: TGTGCCTACCCACAGGGTAACTATGGCTACACCTTC
J: TRBJ1-2; V: TRBV27; D: TRBD1; size: NA; CDR3: CASSFLQGEKAFNYGYTF; DNA: TGTGCCAGCAGTTTTTTACAGGGGGAAAAGGCTTTTAACTATGGCTACACCTTC
J: TRBJ1-1; V: TRBV23-1; D: TRBD1; size: NA; CDR3: CASSQLHGGQGNTEAFF; DNA: TGCGCCAGCAGTCAACTCCACGGGGGACAGGGGAACACTGAAGCTTTCTTT
J: TRBJ2-1; V: TRBV18; D: NA; size: NA; CDR3: CASSPRAASSYNEQFF; DNA: TGTGCCAGCTCACCACGCGCGGCGAGCTCCTACAATGAGCAGTTCTTC
J: TRBJ1-3; V: TRBV7-2; D: TRBD1; size: NA; CDR3: CASSLGPGQGRNTIYF; DNA: TGTGCCAGCAGCTTAGGGCCTGGACAGGGAAGAAACACCATATATTTT
J: TRBJ1-1; V: TRBV27; D: NA; size: NA; CDR3: CASSLIGGTEAFF; DNA: TGTGCCAGCAGTTTAATAGGGGGCACTGAAGCTTTCTTT
J: TRBJ2-7; V: TRBV15; D: TRBD2; size: NA; CDR3: CATSPWGGPSSYEQYF; DNA: TGTGCCACCAGCCCCTGGGGGGGACCCAGCTCCTACGAGCAGTACTTC
J: TRBJ1-1; V: TRBV19; D: TRBD1; size: NA; CDR3: CASISGQGILGTEAFF; DNA: TGTGCCAGTATCTCGGGACAGGGAATCCTAGGAACTGAAGCTTTCTTT
J: TRBJ2-3; V: TRBV9; D: TRBD2; size: NA; CDR3: CASSVRGGRTDTQYF; DNA: TGTGCCAGCAGCGTACGGGGGGGCCGCACAGATACGCAGTATTTT
J: TRBJ2-5; V: TRBV7-9; D: TRBD1; size: NA; CDR3: CASSHGTGDKGETQYF; DNA: TGTGCCAGCAGCCACGGGACAGGGGACAAAGGAGAGACCCAGTACTTC
J: TRBJ1-1; V: TRBV28; D: NA; size: NA; CDR3: CASSLFHRARAEAFF; DNA: TGTGCCAGCAGTTTATTCCACAGGGCTCGCGCTGAAGCTTTCTTT
J: TRBJ2-1; V: TRBV6-5; D: NA; size: NA; CDR3: CASGPMGQTEQFF; DNA: TGTGCCAGCGGGCCAATGGGACAAACTGAGCAGTTCTTC
J: TRBJ2-7; V: TRBV2; D: TRBD1; size: NA; CDR3: CASDRDSEQYF; DNA: TGTGCCAGCGATCGGGACAGCGAGCAGTACTTC
J: TRBJ2-5; V: TRBV3-1/TRBV3-2; D: NA; size: NA; CDR3: CASSRRGLETQYF; DNA: TGTGCCAGCAGCCGGCGGGGCCTAGAGACCCAGTACTTC
J: TRBJ1-1; V: TRBV11-2; D: NA; size: NA; CDR3: CASSQFREITEAFF; DNA: TGTGCCAGCAGCCAATTCAGGGAAATCACTGAAGCTTTCTTT
J: TRBJ2-7; V: TRBV4-2; D: TRBD2; size: few; CDR3: CASSQGLAGAYEQYF; DNA: TGTGCCAGCAGCCAGGGACTAGCGGGGGCCTACGAGCAGTACTTC
J: TRBJ2-3; V: TRBV21-1; D: NA; size: NA; CDR3: CASSKALIRADTQYF; DNA: TGTGCCAGCAGCAAGGCCCTCATTCGGGCAGATACGCAGTATTTT
J: TRBJ2-7; V: TRBV19; D: TRBD1; size: NA; CDR3: CASSPWTGASYEQYF; DNA: TGTGCCAGTAGTCCCTGGACAGGGGCCTCCTACGAGCAGTACTTC
J: TRBJ2-7; V: TRBV10-1; D: NA; size: few; CDR3: CASSLGLTYEQYF; DNA: TGCGCCAGCAGCCTAGGACTAACCTACGAGCAGTACTTC
J: TRBJ2-1; V: TRBV24-1; D: TRBD2; size: NA; CDR3: CATAGLAHNEQFF; DNA: TGTGCCACCGCGGGACTAGCCCACAATGAGCAGTTCTTC
J: TRBJ1-5; V: TRBV19; D: NA; size: NA; CDR3: CASMAINQPQHF; DNA: TGTGCCAGTATGGCAATCAATCAGCCCCAGCATTTT
J: TRBJ2-6; V: TRBV7-6; D: NA; size: NA; CDR3: CASSLGAHSGANVLTF; DNA: TGTGCCAGCAGCTTGGGGGCCCACTCTGGGGCCAACGTCCTGACTTTC
J: TRBJ1-2; V: TRBV7-9; D: TRBD1; size: few; CDR3: CASSLGQGPNYGYTF; DNA: TGTGCCAGCAGCCTCGGACAGGGACCGAACTATGGCTACACCTTC
J: TRBJ1-4; V: TRBV6-5; D: NA; size: NA; CDR3: CATSLLGSNEKLFF; DNA: TGTGCCACCTCCCTTCTGGGCTCTAATGAAAAACTGTTTTTT
J: TRBJ2-5; V: TRBV5-6; D: NA; size: NA; CDR3: CASIKGEETQYF; DNA: TGTGCCAGCATAAAGGGAGAGGAGACCCAGTACTTC
J: TRBJ2-5; V: TRBV24-1; D: TRBD1; size: NA; CDR3: CATSEVGTEEETQYF; DNA: TGTGCCACCAGTGAAGTGGGGACAGAGGAAGAGACCCAGTACTTC
J: TRBJ1-2; V: TRBV6-5; D: NA; size: once; CDR3: CASSYIAGFRYGYTF; DNA: TGTGCCAGCAGTTACATCGCGGGGTTTCGATATGGCTACACCTTC
J: TRBJ1-2; V: TRBV24-1; D: TRBD1; size: NA; CDR3: CATSDPGTGGSYGYTF; DNA: TGTGCCACCAGTGACCCGGGGACAGGGGGTTCCTATGGCTACACCTTC
J: TRBJ1-1; V: TRBV2; D: NA; size: NA; CDR3: CATVTQPEAFF; DNA: TGTGCCACCGTGACTCAACCTGAAGCTTTCTTT
J: TRBJ2-6; V: TRBV10-1; D: NA; size: NA; CDR3: CASSAGSGANVLTF; DNA: TGCGCCAGCAGTGCAGGATCCGGGGCCAACGTCCTGACTTTC
J: TRBJ1-2; V: TRBV2; D: NA; size: NA; CDR3: CASSEGTGTTYGYTF; DNA: TGTGCCAGCAGTGAGGGCACAGGGACGACCTATGGCTACACCTTC
J: TRBJ2-6; V: TRBV6-5; D: TRBD2; size: NA; CDR3: CASRGGGAGANVLTF; DNA: TGTGCCAGCAGGGGCGGGGGAGCTGGGGCCAACGTCCTGACTTTC